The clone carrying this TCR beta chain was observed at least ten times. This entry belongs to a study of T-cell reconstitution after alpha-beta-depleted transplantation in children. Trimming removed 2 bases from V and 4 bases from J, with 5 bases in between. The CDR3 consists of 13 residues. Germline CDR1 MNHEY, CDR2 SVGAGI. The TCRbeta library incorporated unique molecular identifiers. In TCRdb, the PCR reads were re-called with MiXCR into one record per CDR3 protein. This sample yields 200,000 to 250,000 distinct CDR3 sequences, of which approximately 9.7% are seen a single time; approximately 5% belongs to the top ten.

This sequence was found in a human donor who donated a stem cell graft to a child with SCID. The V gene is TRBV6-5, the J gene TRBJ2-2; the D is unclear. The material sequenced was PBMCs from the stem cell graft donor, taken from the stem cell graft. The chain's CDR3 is CASSYEITGELFF. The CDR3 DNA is TGTGCCAGCAGTTACGAAATCACCGGGGAGCTGTTTTTT.